A selection of T cell receptor beta chains follows, all from one sample in a study of PD-L1 blockade in urothelial cancer. Here immunoSEQ multiplex PCR was the method, and the copy in TCRdb shows in-frame clones only, minus some. The sample consists of about 38,000 clones, 75% to 90% of them appearing once. The material sequenced was PBMCs, taken around atezolizumab (anti-PD-L1) treatment. The receptors originated from a man aged 60 to 69 with urothelial cancer. Each CDR3 is given with its conserved first and last residue. D genes are given only for firm matches. Only part of the rows carry a size: once, few, many, or a class if the clone is expanded.

d_call: .; j_call: TRBJ2-3; clone_size: .; v_call: TRBV19; cdr3_nt: TGTGCCAGTAGCATAACAGGGTCGACAGATACGCAGTATTTT; cdr3_aa: CASSITGSTDTQYF
d_call: .; j_call: TRBJ1-1; clone_size: once; v_call: TRBV7-9; cdr3_nt: TGTGCCAGCAGCTTTGCAGGGAATGAAGCTTTCTTT; cdr3_aa: CASSFAGNEAFF
d_call: TRBD2; j_call: TRBJ2-3; clone_size: .; v_call: TRBV29-1; cdr3_nt: TGCAGCGTGAGGACTAGTAGTTTCACAGATACGCAGTATTTT; cdr3_aa: CSVRTSSFTDTQYF
d_call: .; j_call: TRBJ1-5; clone_size: .; v_call: TRBV2; cdr3_nt: TGTGCCAGCAGTCCGGGGGGGGGCAGGGAAAATCAGCCCCAGCATTTT; cdr3_aa: CASSPGGGRENQPQHF
d_call: .; j_call: TRBJ2-1; clone_size: .; v_call: TRBV9; cdr3_nt: TGTGCCAGCAGCGTCAAACAGGTCGAGAATGAGCAGTTCTTC; cdr3_aa: CASSVKQVENEQFF
d_call: TRBD2; j_call: TRBJ2-1; clone_size: once; v_call: TRBV7-9; cdr3_nt: TGTGCCAGCAGCTGGACTAGCGGGGGGGTTGATGAGCAGTTCTTC; cdr3_aa: CASSWTSGGVDEQFF
d_call: .; j_call: TRBJ1-3; clone_size: .; v_call: TRBV19; cdr3_nt: TGTGCCAGTAGTAGACAGGTACGATTCGGAAACACCATATATTTT; cdr3_aa: CASSRQVRFGNTIYF
d_call: TRBD1; j_call: TRBJ2-7; clone_size: .; v_call: TRBV7-9; cdr3_nt: TGTGCCAGCAGCTCCAGGGACAGGGGGCACTACGAGCAGTACTTC; cdr3_aa: CASSSRDRGHYEQYF
d_call: .; j_call: TRBJ1-1; clone_size: .; v_call: TRBV11-3; cdr3_nt: TGTGCCAGCAGCTTAAGGGGCAGGGTCACTGAAGCTTTCTTT; cdr3_aa: CASSLRGRVTEAFF
d_call: TRBD2; j_call: TRBJ2-1; clone_size: .; v_call: TRBV29-1; cdr3_nt: TGCAGCGTTATCGGACTAGCGGATACCTACAATGAGCAGTTCTTC; cdr3_aa: CSVIGLADTYNEQFF
d_call: TRBD2; j_call: TRBJ2-7; clone_size: .; v_call: TRBV27; cdr3_nt: TGTGCCAGCAGTCCCGCTAGCGGGGGAATCTACGAGCAGTACTTC; cdr3_aa: CASSPASGGIYEQYF
d_call: TRBD2; j_call: TRBJ2-1; clone_size: .; v_call: TRBV6-5; cdr3_nt: TGTGCCAGCAGTCCGACTAGCGGGAGAGAGTTCTTC; cdr3_aa: CASSPTSGREFF
d_call: TRBD2; j_call: TRBJ2-1; clone_size: .; v_call: TRBV27; cdr3_nt: TGTGCCAGCAGTTCTAGCGGGAGAGGGAATGAGCAGTTCTTC; cdr3_aa: CASSSSGRGNEQFF
d_call: .; j_call: TRBJ1-2; clone_size: .; v_call: TRBV23-1; cdr3_nt: TGCGCCAGCAATATAGGGGGATGTAACTATGGCTACACCTTC; cdr3_aa: CASNIGGCNYGYTF
d_call: TRBD1; j_call: TRBJ2-1; clone_size: .; v_call: TRBV30; cdr3_nt: TGTGCCTGGAGTGTGGGAAGACAGGGGGCGCGGAGTGAGCAGTTCTTC; cdr3_aa: CAWSVGRQGARSEQFF
d_call: .; j_call: TRBJ1-5; clone_size: .; v_call: TRBV11-2; cdr3_nt: TGTGCCAGCAGCTTGAACCTCGGGAGTCAGCCCCAGCATTTT; cdr3_aa: CASSLNLGSQPQHF
d_call: TRBD1; j_call: TRBJ2-7; clone_size: .; v_call: TRBV19; cdr3_nt: TGTGCCAGTAGGAAGGGACAGCTCTCCTACGAGCAGTACTTC; cdr3_aa: CASRKGQLSYEQYF
d_call: .; j_call: TRBJ2-6; clone_size: once; v_call: TRBV5-1; cdr3_nt: TGCGCCAGCAGCTTAACGGTAATCTCTGGGGCCAACGTCCTGACTTTC; cdr3_aa: CASSLTVISGANVLTF
d_call: .; j_call: TRBJ2-7; clone_size: .; v_call: TRBV5-6; cdr3_nt: TGTGCCAGCAGCTCTATACACAGGAGGGGTTGGTCCTACGAGCAGTACTTC; cdr3_aa: CASSSIHRRGWSYEQYF
d_call: .; j_call: TRBJ1-5; clone_size: .; v_call: TRBV2; cdr3_nt: TGTGCCAGCAGTGTTCGCGGCTCAGCCCAGCATTTT; cdr3_aa: CASSVRGSAQHF
d_call: .; j_call: TRBJ2-1; clone_size: .; v_call: TRBV30; cdr3_nt: TGTGCCTGTTTAGAATGTGAGCAGTTCTTC; cdr3_aa: CACLECEQFF
d_call: TRBD1; j_call: TRBJ1-1; clone_size: .; v_call: TRBV6-1; cdr3_nt: TGTGCCAGCAGTGACCTAACAGGGGGGAACACTGAAGCTTTCTTT; cdr3_aa: CASSDLTGGNTEAFF
d_call: TRBD1; j_call: TRBJ2-5; clone_size: .; v_call: TRBV5-1; cdr3_nt: TGCGCCAGCAGCTGGGGAAACACGGGACAGGGGGTAGAGACCCAGTACTTC; cdr3_aa: CASSWGNTGQGVETQYF
d_call: .; j_call: TRBJ1-2; clone_size: few; v_call: TRBV5-1; cdr3_nt: TGCGCCAGCAGCAGGACAGCTGATGGCTACACCTTC; cdr3_aa: CASSRTADGYTF
d_call: TRBD1; j_call: TRBJ2-5; clone_size: .; v_call: TRBV30; cdr3_nt: TGTGCCTGGAGTAGGGACAGCCAAGAGACCCAGTACTTC; cdr3_aa: CAWSRDSQETQYF
d_call: .; j_call: TRBJ1-2; clone_size: .; v_call: TRBV29-1; cdr3_nt: TGCAGCGGGGGGGAGACGAACTATGGCTACACCTTC; cdr3_aa: CSGGETNYGYTF
d_call: .; j_call: TRBJ1-1; clone_size: .; v_call: TRBV19; cdr3_nt: TGTGCCAGTAGTATTACGGACATCCGGACTGAAGCTTTCTTT; cdr3_aa: CASSITDIRTEAFF
d_call: TRBD2; j_call: TRBJ2-3; clone_size: .; v_call: TRBV2; cdr3_nt: TGTGCCAGCAGGGGGACTAGCGGGGGCCCCCGGGATACGCAGTATTTT; cdr3_aa: CASRGTSGGPRDTQYF
d_call: TRBD2; j_call: TRBJ2-3; clone_size: .; v_call: TRBV19; cdr3_nt: TGTGCCAGTAGTATTAAGCGGGGGGACACAGATACGCAGTATTTT; cdr3_aa: CASSIKRGDTDTQYF
d_call: .; j_call: TRBJ2-3; clone_size: .; v_call: TRBV2; cdr3_nt: TGTGCCAGCAGTGGTGGAGGTACGCAGTATTTT; cdr3_aa: CASSGGGTQYF
d_call: TRBD2; j_call: TRBJ2-7; clone_size: .; v_call: TRBV5-4; cdr3_nt: TGTGCCAGCAGCTCCCCACCTAGCGGGGGACTCTACGAGCAGTACTTC; cdr3_aa: CASSSPPSGGLYEQYF
d_call: TRBD1; j_call: TRBJ2-5; clone_size: .; v_call: TRBV12-5; cdr3_nt: TGTGCTAGTGCTCCGCAAGGGACAGGGGGCTTCAAAGAGACCCAGTACTTC; cdr3_aa: CASAPQGTGGFKETQYF
d_call: .; j_call: TRBJ2-5; clone_size: .; v_call: TRBV7-8; cdr3_nt: TGTGCCAGCAGCCCGAATACAGGGAAGGCCCAGTACTTC; cdr3_aa: CASSPNTGKAQYF
d_call: .; j_call: TRBJ2-5; clone_size: .; v_call: TRBV30; cdr3_nt: TGTGCCTGGAGACAGGGCCGAGTTCGGGAGACCCAGTACTTC; cdr3_aa: CAWRQGRVRETQYF
d_call: .; j_call: TRBJ1-1; clone_size: .; v_call: TRBV11-2; cdr3_nt: TGTGCCAGCAGCCCCGCAGGCTTCATGAACACTGAAGCTTTCTTT; cdr3_aa: CASSPAGFMNTEAFF
d_call: .; j_call: TRBJ2-3; clone_size: .; v_call: TRBV14; cdr3_nt: TGTGCCAGCAGCCAAGATGAGTTTTTCGCAGATACGCAGTATTTT; cdr3_aa: CASSQDEFFADTQYF
d_call: TRBD1; j_call: TRBJ1-4; clone_size: .; v_call: TRBV4-3; cdr3_nt: TGCGCCAGCAGCCAAGACAGGGGGCATGAAAAACTGTTTTTT; cdr3_aa: CASSQDRGHEKLFF
d_call: TRBD1; j_call: TRBJ2-7; clone_size: .; v_call: TRBV6-5; cdr3_nt: TGTGCCAGCAGACTCGACAGGGTTCGAAACGAGCAGTACTTC; cdr3_aa: CASRLDRVRNEQYF
d_call: .; j_call: TRBJ2-3; clone_size: .; v_call: TRBV18; cdr3_nt: TGTGCCAGCTCGTCACTCCCAAGCACAGATACGCAGTATTTT; cdr3_aa: CASSSLPSTDTQYF
d_call: TRBD1; j_call: TRBJ2-7; clone_size: .; v_call: TRBV5-4; cdr3_nt: TGTGCCAGCAAGGCCAGGGGGCTAGGCGAGCAGTACTTC; cdr3_aa: CASKARGLGEQYF
d_call: TRBD2; j_call: TRBJ2-1; clone_size: once; v_call: TRBV5-6; cdr3_nt: TGTGCCAGCAGCTCAGCGGGAGAGCAGTTCTTC; cdr3_aa: CASSSAGEQFF
d_call: .; j_call: TRBJ2-5; clone_size: .; v_call: TRBV7-9; cdr3_nt: TGTGCCAGCAGCTTAGTCGGAGTACAAGAGACCCAGTACTTC; cdr3_aa: CASSLVGVQETQYF